The rows below give T cell receptor beta chains drawn from one sample of a study of PD-L1 blockade in urothelial cancer. TCRdb's copy holds only in-frame clones and misses some; the assay was immunoSEQ multiplex PCR. The sample lists tens of thousands of clones, 75% to 90% occurring once. The sequenced sample was PBMCs, obtained around atezolizumab (anti-PD-L1) treatment. The source is a man aged 55 to 70 with urothelial cancer. Both conserved end residues are part of each CDR3. The D gene is left open where the match is weak. Clone size is not always given. Where it is, it says once, few, many or a class for expanded clones.

d_gene: .
j_gene: TRBJ2-3
abundance: .
v_gene: TRBV10-3
CDR3nt: TGTGCCATTCAAGGTGGGAGCTCAGATACGCAGTATTTT
CDR3aa: CAIQGGSSDTQYF

d_gene: TRBD1
j_gene: TRBJ1-2
abundance: once
v_gene: TRBV7-2
CDR3nt: TGTGCCAGCAGCACACCTTCGAGCCGGGACAGATATGGCTACACCTTC
CDR3aa: CASSTPSSRDRYGYTF

d_gene: TRBD2
j_gene: TRBJ2-1
abundance: .
v_gene: TRBV4-3
CDR3nt: TGCGCCAGCAGCCCCCAACTAGCGGGCTACCCCGACAATGAGCAGTTCTTC
CDR3aa: CASSPQLAGYPDNEQFF

d_gene: .
j_gene: TRBJ1-1
abundance: .
v_gene: TRBV7-9
CDR3nt: TGTGCCAGCAGCTTAAATGCGGGCTTGTGGGCTTTCTTT
CDR3aa: CASSLNAGLWAFF

d_gene: .
j_gene: TRBJ2-7
abundance: once
v_gene: TRBV5-8
CDR3nt: TGTGCCAGCAGCGCCAGGGTTGAGCAGTACTTC
CDR3aa: CASSARVEQYF

d_gene: TRBD2
j_gene: TRBJ2-7
abundance: .
v_gene: TRBV6-5
CDR3nt: TGTGCCAGCAGTTACGGCGGGAGAGGACCTTACGAGCAGTACTTC
CDR3aa: CASSYGGRGPYEQYF

d_gene: TRBD1
j_gene: TRBJ1-4
abundance: .
v_gene: TRBV12-5
CDR3nt: TGTGCTAGTGGCCCTGGGGGCTGGACAGGGCGGAATAATGAAAAACTGTTTTTT
CDR3aa: CASGPGGWTGRNNEKLFF

d_gene: .
j_gene: TRBJ2-1
abundance: .
v_gene: TRBV11-3
CDR3nt: TGTGCCAGCAGCTTAACCTGGGGCGGGGCAACGGGTGAGCAGTTCTTC
CDR3aa: CASSLTWGGATGEQFF

d_gene: .
j_gene: TRBJ2-3
abundance: .
v_gene: TRBV7-7
CDR3nt: TGTGCTAGCAGCTTAGCGGCCAGCACAGATACGCAGTATTTT
CDR3aa: CASSLAASTDTQYF

d_gene: .
j_gene: TRBJ1-5
abundance: .
v_gene: TRBV11-2
CDR3nt: TGTGCCAGCAGCTTAGGGGGGGGGATGTTACAGCCCCAGCATTTT
CDR3aa: CASSLGGGMLQPQHF

d_gene: .
j_gene: TRBJ1-1
abundance: .
v_gene: TRBV16
CDR3nt: TGTGCCAGCAGCTTCCAGGGGAACACTGAAGCTTTCTTT
CDR3aa: CASSFQGNTEAFF

d_gene: .
j_gene: TRBJ1-2
abundance: .
v_gene: TRBV6-5
CDR3nt: TGTGCCAGCAGTCCGCAGGGTTTTGTTCACTATGGCTACACCTTC
CDR3aa: CASSPQGFVHYGYTF

d_gene: TRBD2
j_gene: TRBJ2-1
abundance: .
v_gene: TRBV11-1
CDR3nt: TGTGCCAGCAGCTCCTGGACTAGCGCACTTTACAATGAGCAGTTCTTC
CDR3aa: CASSSWTSALYNEQFF

d_gene: TRBD2
j_gene: TRBJ2-3
abundance: once
v_gene: TRBV5-8
CDR3nt: TGTGCCAGCAGCTTGGCGTCCGGGACTAGGGGGAGGAATACGCAGTATTTT
CDR3aa: CASSLASGTRGRNTQYF

d_gene: .
j_gene: TRBJ2-7
abundance: once
v_gene: TRBV6-6
CDR3nt: TGTGCCGCCCGTGGGCCTTACGAGCAGTACTTC
CDR3aa: CAARGPYEQYF

d_gene: .
j_gene: TRBJ2-2
abundance: .
v_gene: TRBV7-3
CDR3nt: TGTGCCAGCAGTATACAGCCCGGGGAGCTGTTTTTT
CDR3aa: CASSIQPGELFF

d_gene: .
j_gene: TRBJ1-1
abundance: .
v_gene: TRBV19
CDR3nt: TGTGCCAGTAGTATACCAGGGGCGATAACTGAAGCTTTCTTT
CDR3aa: CASSIPGAITEAFF

d_gene: .
j_gene: TRBJ1-1
abundance: .
v_gene: TRBV20-1
CDR3nt: TGCAGTGCAACCAGGGGAGATGAAGCTTTCTTT
CDR3aa: CSATRGDEAFF

d_gene: .
j_gene: TRBJ2-7
abundance: .
v_gene: TRBV5-8
CDR3nt: TGTGCCAGCAGCGGGGACTCCGACGAGCAGTACTTC
CDR3aa: CASSGDSDEQYF

d_gene: TRBD1
j_gene: TRBJ1-2
abundance: .
v_gene: TRBV29-1
CDR3nt: TGCAGCGTGTACAGGACAGGGATGACTAGTGGCTACACCTTC
CDR3aa: CSVYRTGMTSGYTF

d_gene: .
j_gene: TRBJ1-2
abundance: .
v_gene: TRBV7-3
CDR3nt: TGTGCCAGCAGCTTACAGGGCGGCTATGGCTACACCTTC
CDR3aa: CASSLQGGYGYTF

d_gene: .
j_gene: TRBJ1-1
abundance: .
v_gene: TRBV7-9
CDR3nt: TGTGCCAGCAGCTTGACAGGAGCGAACACTGAAGCTTTCTTT
CDR3aa: CASSLTGANTEAFF

d_gene: .
j_gene: TRBJ1-6
abundance: .
v_gene: TRBV2
CDR3nt: TGTGCCAGCAGCGGACGGACTGTAGATAATTCACCCCTCCACTTT
CDR3aa: CASSGRTVDNSPLHF

d_gene: .
j_gene: TRBJ1-3
abundance: .
v_gene: TRBV18
CDR3nt: TGTGCCAGCTCACCTTCAAATTCCGGAAACACCATATATTTT
CDR3aa: CASSPSNSGNTIYF

d_gene: .
j_gene: TRBJ1-4
abundance: .
v_gene: TRBV7-2
CDR3nt: TGTGCCAGCAGCTTAGGGCCAGGGAATGAAAAACTGTTTTTT
CDR3aa: CASSLGPGNEKLFF

d_gene: TRBD2
j_gene: TRBJ2-7
abundance: .
v_gene: TRBV5-1
CDR3nt: TGCGCCAGCAGCTTGGAGGGACTAGCGGCCCCCTACGAGCAGTACTTC
CDR3aa: CASSLEGLAAPYEQYF

d_gene: .
j_gene: TRBJ2-7
abundance: .
v_gene: TRBV18
CDR3nt: TGTGCCAGCTCAGAACTAGGCCGAACTAGTCGGGACGAGCAGTACTTC
CDR3aa: CASSELGRTSRDEQYF

d_gene: TRBD2
j_gene: TRBJ2-1
abundance: .
v_gene: TRBV5-1
CDR3nt: TGCGCCAGCAGCTTGACCTTAGCGGGGGCCTACAATGAGCAGTTCTTC
CDR3aa: CASSLTLAGAYNEQFF